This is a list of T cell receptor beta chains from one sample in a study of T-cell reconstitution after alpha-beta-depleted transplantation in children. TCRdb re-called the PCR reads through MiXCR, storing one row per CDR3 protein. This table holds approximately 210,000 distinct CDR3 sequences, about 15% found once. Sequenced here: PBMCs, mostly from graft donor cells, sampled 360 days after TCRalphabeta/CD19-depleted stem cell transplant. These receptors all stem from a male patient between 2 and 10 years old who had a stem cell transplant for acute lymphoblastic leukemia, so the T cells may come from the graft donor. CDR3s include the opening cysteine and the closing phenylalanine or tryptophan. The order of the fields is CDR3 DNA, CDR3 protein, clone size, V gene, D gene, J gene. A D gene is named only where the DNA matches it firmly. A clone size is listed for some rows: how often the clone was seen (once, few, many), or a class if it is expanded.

CDR3 DNA: TGTGCCAGCAGCATTCCTAGGGGCTACAATCAGCAGTTCTTC
CDR3 protein: CASSIPRGYNQQFF
clone size: .
V gene: TRBV28
D gene: .
J gene: TRBJ2-1

CDR3 DNA: TGTGCCAGCTCACCACCTAGCGGGGGCCAGCAGTTCTTC
CDR3 protein: CASSPPSGGQQFF
clone size: few
V gene: TRBV18
D gene: TRBD2
J gene: TRBJ2-1

CDR3 DNA: TGTGCCAGCAGCCCTCTTGAGGGAGGGGAGCTGTTTTTT
CDR3 protein: CASSPLEGGELFF
clone size: .
V gene: TRBV7-9
D gene: .
J gene: TRBJ2-2

CDR3 DNA: TGTGCCAGCAGTTTACGTAAGGAGACCCAGTACTTC
CDR3 protein: CASSLRKETQYF
clone size: few
V gene: TRBV12-3/TRBV12-4
D gene: .
J gene: TRBJ2-5

CDR3 DNA: TGTGCCAGCAGCACCACGACAGGGGTGGCCTACGAGCAGTACTTC
CDR3 protein: CASSTTTGVAYEQYF
clone size: .
V gene: TRBV7-2
D gene: TRBD1
J gene: TRBJ2-7

CDR3 DNA: TGTGCCATCAGTGATTCGGGGGCGAATGAGCAGTTCTTC
CDR3 protein: CAISDSGANEQFF
clone size: .
V gene: TRBV10-3
D gene: .
J gene: TRBJ2-1

CDR3 DNA: TGTGCCAGCAGCGATCTCCGACGTCCAAGCTCCTACAATGAGCAGTTCTTC
CDR3 protein: CASSDLRRPSSYNEQFF
clone size: .
V gene: TRBV6-1
D gene: .
J gene: TRBJ2-1

CDR3 DNA: TGTGCCAGCAGCCCCCACCCCTGGCGGGGATACGAGCAGTACTTC
CDR3 protein: CASSPHPWRGYEQYF
clone size: few
V gene: TRBV3-1
D gene: .
J gene: TRBJ2-7

CDR3 DNA: TGCGCCAGCAGCCCGGACTTCTCTGGGGCCAACGTCCTGACTTTC
CDR3 protein: CASSPDFSGANVLTF
clone size: many
V gene: TRBV5-1
D gene: .
J gene: TRBJ2-6

CDR3 DNA: TGCGCCAGCACCTTGAGAGCGGGGGGAGGGGAGACCCAGTACTTC
CDR3 protein: CASTLRAGGGETQYF
clone size: few
V gene: TRBV4-1
D gene: TRBD2
J gene: TRBJ2-5

CDR3 DNA: TGCAGTGCTCCTACCCCAGGACAGGGGTCCTACGAGCAGTACTTC
CDR3 protein: CSAPTPGQGSYEQYF
clone size: .
V gene: TRBV20-1
D gene: TRBD1
J gene: TRBJ2-7

CDR3 DNA: TGTGCCAGCAGTGAACTCCGGGAGCAGTATTTT
CDR3 protein: CASSELREQYF
clone size: many
V gene: TRBV6-1
D gene: .
J gene: TRBJ2-3

CDR3 DNA: TGTGCCAGCAGCTTATTGGGGGGCCACAATTCACCCCTCCACTTT
CDR3 protein: CASSLLGGHNSPLHF
clone size: .
V gene: TRBV7-2
D gene: .
J gene: TRBJ1-6

CDR3 DNA: TGCAGTGCCCTCCTGGGTACGAGAGGGACCGACGGCTACACCTTC
CDR3 protein: CSALLGTRGTDGYTF
clone size: few
V gene: TRBV20-1
D gene: .
J gene: TRBJ1-2

CDR3 DNA: TGTGCCAGCAGCTTGGCCGACAGGATACTCGACGAGCAGTACTTC
CDR3 protein: CASSLADRILDEQYF
clone size: .
V gene: TRBV5-5
D gene: .
J gene: TRBJ2-7

CDR3 DNA: TGTGCCAGCAGTTTATTATTCGCGAGCGGGGGGACCGGGGAGCTGTTTTTT
CDR3 protein: CASSLLFASGGTGELFF
clone size: .
V gene: TRBV12-3/TRBV12-4
D gene: TRBD2
J gene: TRBJ2-2

CDR3 DNA: TGCAGTGCTAGTAAGGGGGACTATGGCTACACCTTC
CDR3 protein: CSASKGDYGYTF
clone size: .
V gene: TRBV20-1
D gene: .
J gene: TRBJ1-2

CDR3 DNA: TGCGCCAGCAGAGTGGGCGAATATACTGAAGCTTTCTTT
CDR3 protein: CASRVGEYTEAFF
clone size: few
V gene: TRBV5-1
D gene: .
J gene: TRBJ1-1

CDR3 DNA: TGTGCCAGCAGCCCCGACCCCAGACTAGTGACGAGCTCTGGGGCCAACGTCCTGACTTTC
CDR3 protein: CASSPDPRLVTSSGANVLTF
clone size: .
V gene: TRBV13
D gene: .
J gene: TRBJ2-6

CDR3 DNA: TGTGCCAGCAGATACGGGGGGCGGAACACCGGGGAGCTGTTTTTT
CDR3 protein: CASRYGGRNTGELFF
clone size: .
V gene: TRBV27
D gene: .
J gene: TRBJ2-2

CDR3 DNA: TGTGCCAGCAGCTTCCCCCGTGTAGATACTGAAGCTTTCTTT
CDR3 protein: CASSFPRVDTEAFF
clone size: few
V gene: TRBV7-9
D gene: .
J gene: TRBJ1-1

CDR3 DNA: TGTGCCAGTCCCCCCCCAGAAGCGGGCCTGAACACCGGGGAGCTGTTTTTT
CDR3 protein: CASPPPEAGLNTGELFF
clone size: few
V gene: TRBV19
D gene: .
J gene: TRBJ2-2

CDR3 DNA: TGCGCCAGCAGCCGTCGGGACGGAGAGACCCAGTACTTC
CDR3 protein: CASSRRDGETQYF
clone size: .
V gene: TRBV4-3
D gene: .
J gene: TRBJ2-5

CDR3 DNA: TGTGCCAGCAGCTTAGAGGGGGTGACTAGTCGGGAGCTGTTTTTT
CDR3 protein: CASSLEGVTSRELFF
clone size: few
V gene: TRBV7-2
D gene: .
J gene: TRBJ2-2

CDR3 DNA: TGTGCCAGCAGCCTCCCGGCGATTGAAAACATTCAGTACTTC
CDR3 protein: CASSLPAIENIQYF
clone size: .
V gene: TRBV12-3/TRBV12-4
D gene: .
J gene: TRBJ2-4

CDR3 DNA: TGTGCCAGCAGTCCCTGGGACAGAACTAACACCGGGGAGCTGTTTTTT
CDR3 protein: CASSPWDRTNTGELFF
clone size: few
V gene: TRBV12-3/TRBV12-4
D gene: TRBD1
J gene: TRBJ2-2

CDR3 DNA: TGCAGCGTTGCTTATGAGAACACTGAAGCTTTCTTT
CDR3 protein: CSVAYENTEAFF
clone size: many
V gene: TRBV29-1
D gene: .
J gene: TRBJ1-1

CDR3 DNA: TGCAGTGCTGGACTAGCGGGAGCCTACAATGAGCAGTTCTTC
CDR3 protein: CSAGLAGAYNEQFF
clone size: few
V gene: TRBV20-1
D gene: TRBD2
J gene: TRBJ2-1

CDR3 DNA: TGCGCCAGCAGCCATCCAAGGGGGGTCTACGAGCAGTACTTC
CDR3 protein: CASSHPRGVYEQYF
clone size: .
V gene: TRBV4-1
D gene: .
J gene: TRBJ2-7

CDR3 DNA: TGTGCCAGCAGCGCGACCGGGACTAGCGGGGTCCCCTCCTACAATGAGCAGTTCTTC
CDR3 protein: CASSATGTSGVPSYNEQFF
clone size: .
V gene: TRBV4-2
D gene: TRBD2
J gene: TRBJ2-1

CDR3 DNA: TGTGCAAGCAGCTTGGGGCCGACTAGATCGGAGACCCAGTACTTC
CDR3 protein: CASSLGPTRSETQYF
clone size: .
V gene: TRBV11-3
D gene: .
J gene: TRBJ2-5

CDR3 DNA: TGCAGTGCTAGAGAACAGGGGAATGAAAAACTGTTTTTT
CDR3 protein: CSAREQGNEKLFF
clone size: few
V gene: TRBV20-1
D gene: TRBD1
J gene: TRBJ1-4

CDR3 DNA: TGCGCCAGCAGCCAAGATTTAACGGGGACAGATACGCAGTATTTT
CDR3 protein: CASSQDLTGTDTQYF
clone size: .
V gene: TRBV4-3
D gene: .
J gene: TRBJ2-3

CDR3 DNA: TGTGCCAGTAGTATTGTAGACGGGGACTATGGCTACACCTTC
CDR3 protein: CASSIVDGDYGYTF
clone size: .
V gene: TRBV19
D gene: .
J gene: TRBJ1-2

CDR3 DNA: TGCGCCAGCAGCTTTGGGACACTAGCAATCGGAGAGACCCAGTACTTC
CDR3 protein: CASSFGTLAIGETQYF
clone size: few
V gene: TRBV5-1
D gene: .
J gene: TRBJ2-5

CDR3 DNA: TGCGCCAGCAGCTTGGACAGGGCGAACACTGAAGCTTTCTTT
CDR3 protein: CASSLDRANTEAFF
clone size: few
V gene: TRBV5-1
D gene: .
J gene: TRBJ1-1

CDR3 DNA: TGCGCCAGCAGCACGGGACAGGAACACACAGATACGCAGTATTTT
CDR3 protein: CASSTGQEHTDTQYF
clone size: few
V gene: TRBV5-1
D gene: TRBD1
J gene: TRBJ2-3

CDR3 DNA: TGCGCCAGCAGCTTGCCCGACTTGGGAAGAACAGATACGCAGTATTTT
CDR3 protein: CASSLPDLGRTDTQYF
clone size: .
V gene: TRBV5-1
D gene: .
J gene: TRBJ2-3

CDR3 DNA: TGTGCCAGCAGTCCTCTTAGCGGTCTTTCGGAGCTGTTTTTT
CDR3 protein: CASSPLSGLSELFF
clone size: .
V gene: TRBV12-3/TRBV12-4
D gene: .
J gene: TRBJ2-2

CDR3 DNA: TGCAGCGTCTATGACAGGCGTAATGAAAAACTGTTTTTT
CDR3 protein: CSVYDRRNEKLFF
clone size: .
V gene: TRBV29-1
D gene: .
J gene: TRBJ1-4

CDR3 DNA: TGTGCCAGCAGGTTGGACGGCAATCAGCCCCAGCATTTT
CDR3 protein: CASRLDGNQPQHF
clone size: few
V gene: TRBV7-2
D gene: .
J gene: TRBJ1-5

CDR3 DNA: TGCGCCAGCAGCTACGACCCCCAATCGATGTCCCAGCATTTT
CDR3 protein: CASSYDPQSMSQHF
clone size: few
V gene: TRBV5-1
D gene: .
J gene: TRBJ1-5

CDR3 DNA: TGCAGCGTTGACAGGGGCAAAGGCTATGGCTACACCTTC
CDR3 protein: CSVDRGKGYGYTF
clone size: few
V gene: TRBV29-1
D gene: .
J gene: TRBJ1-2

CDR3 DNA: TGTGCCAGCAGCTTAGAAGGGCTAGCTCACAGATTCAATACGCAGTATTTT
CDR3 protein: CASSLEGLAHRFNTQYF
clone size: .
V gene: TRBV7-8
D gene: .
J gene: TRBJ2-3

CDR3 DNA: TGTGCCAGCACGCCCTTCCAGGGAACCGGGGAGCTGTTTTTT
CDR3 protein: CASTPFQGTGELFF
clone size: few
V gene: TRBV27
D gene: .
J gene: TRBJ2-2

CDR3 DNA: TGTGCCAGCAGTGCTCCACTAGCGGGGGGGAAGAATGAGCAGTTCTTC
CDR3 protein: CASSAPLAGGKNEQFF
clone size: .
V gene: TRBV6-1
D gene: TRBD2
J gene: TRBJ2-1

CDR3 DNA: TGTGCCACCAGCAGGGACAGGGATGAAAAACTGTTTTTT
CDR3 protein: CATSRDRDEKLFF
clone size: .
V gene: TRBV6-1
D gene: TRBD1
J gene: TRBJ1-4

CDR3 DNA: TGTGCCAGCTCACCAGAGCGGGAGACCCAGTACTTC
CDR3 protein: CASSPERETQYF
clone size: few
V gene: TRBV18
D gene: .
J gene: TRBJ2-5

CDR3 DNA: TGTGCCAGCAGTTTCGTGGGCACCGGGGAGCTGTTTTTT
CDR3 protein: CASSFVGTGELFF
clone size: few
V gene: TRBV27
D gene: .
J gene: TRBJ2-2

CDR3 DNA: TGTGCCAGCAGCCCGGGTCAGGGGGAGGGTGGCTACACCTTC
CDR3 protein: CASSPGQGEGGYTF
clone size: many
V gene: TRBV12-3/TRBV12-4
D gene: TRBD1
J gene: TRBJ1-2

CDR3 DNA: TGTGCCAGCAGCTTAGCTGACAGGGGTTCGGGCGAGCAGTACTTC
CDR3 protein: CASSLADRGSGEQYF
clone size: few
V gene: TRBV7-2
D gene: TRBD1
J gene: TRBJ2-7

CDR3 DNA: TGCAGTGCTAGAGGGGGTGTGAGCTCCTACGAGCAGTACTTC
CDR3 protein: CSARGGVSSYEQYF
clone size: .
V gene: TRBV20-1
D gene: .
J gene: TRBJ2-7

CDR3 DNA: TGTGCCAGCAGTGAATTGGCCGAGTCCACCGGGGAGCTGTTTTTT
CDR3 protein: CASSELAESTGELFF
clone size: .
V gene: TRBV25-1
D gene: .
J gene: TRBJ2-2

CDR3 DNA: TGTGCCAGCAGCAACTCGCCTCAGCCCCAGCATTTT
CDR3 protein: CASSNSPQPQHF
clone size: few
V gene: TRBV21-1
D gene: .
J gene: TRBJ1-5

CDR3 DNA: TGTGCCAGCAGCCAAATCAACGGCAGAATGAACACTGAAGCTTTCTTT
CDR3 protein: CASSQINGRMNTEAFF
clone size: .
V gene: TRBV3-1
D gene: .
J gene: TRBJ1-1

CDR3 DNA: TGTGCCAGCAGAACTTCCGGGACTAAAAATGAGCAGTTCTTC
CDR3 protein: CASRTSGTKNEQFF
clone size: .
V gene: TRBV7-2
D gene: TRBD2
J gene: TRBJ2-1

CDR3 DNA: TGCAGCGTTGATGTAGGGGGATATGAGCAGTTCTTC
CDR3 protein: CSVDVGGYEQFF
clone size: few
V gene: TRBV29-1
D gene: .
J gene: TRBJ2-1

CDR3 DNA: TGTGCCAGCAGATTAGATCCGATATCCACCGGGGAGCTGTTTTTT
CDR3 protein: CASRLDPISTGELFF
clone size: few
V gene: TRBV7-6
D gene: .
J gene: TRBJ2-2

CDR3 DNA: TGTGCCAGCAGCTTAAAGAGAGTAGCGGCGCCTTACGAGCAGTACTTC
CDR3 protein: CASSLKRVAAPYEQYF
clone size: few
V gene: TRBV7-8
D gene: .
J gene: TRBJ2-7